One sample yielded the 18 T cell receptor beta chains listed below, sequenced in a study of somatic mutations in cytotoxic T cells in rheumatoid arthritis. Sequencing used immunoSEQ multiplex PCR; TCRdb keeps in-frame clones, though not all of them. The sample lists approximately 17,000 clones, about 77% occurring once. The specimen was CD8+ T cells sorted from blood. The receptors here all came from an adult with rheumatoid arthritis.

J is TRBJ2-7 and V is TRBV28; a possible D gene is TRBD1 (5 bases). Germline V CDR1 and CDR2: MDHEN, SYDVKM. V was pared by 10 bases and J by 0 bases, with 10 bases between. This CDR3 is built from 12 residues. CDR3 protein: CATTDNSYEQYF. The CDR3 DNA reads as TGTGCCACTACGGACAACTCCTACGAGCAGTACTTC.

This clone showed up just once. The rearrangement links TRBV7-9 to TRBJ2-7, with TRBD1 matching over 8 bases. The germline gives CDR1 SEHNR, CDR2 FQNEAQ (reference sequence). This CDR3 is built from 15 residues. The J segment lost 3 bases and the V segment lost 5 bases, leaving 9 bases of the junction unmatched. CDR3 in DNA: TGTGCCAGCAGCCATGCCGGGACAGGAGTCTACGAGCAGTACTTC. Its translation is CASSHAGTGVYEQYF.

The genes are TRBV7-7 and TRBJ1-5; unclear D gene. This CDR3 spans 13 amino acids. The germline V gene encodes CDR1 SSHAT and CDR2 FNYEAQ (reference sequence). Trimming removed 0 bases from V and 6 bases from J, with 6 bases in between. The CDR3 region is CASSLAPGQPQHF. CDR3 coding DNA: TGTGCCAGCAGCTTAGCGCCGGGTCAGCCCCAGCATTTT.

The chain carries TRBV28 and TRBJ2-7; D unresolved. CDR1 and CDR2 (germline): MDHEN, SYDVKM. V was pared by 2 bases and J by 2 bases, with 13 bases between. The CDR3 covers 15 residues. The CDR3, as DNA: TGTGCCAGCAGTTTAATAGGTTTGCCGACCTACGAGCAGTACTTC. This codes for CASSLIGLPTYEQYF.

This chain connects TRBV5-1 to TRBJ2-1; 7 nucleotides line up with TRBD2. The CDR3 consists of 13 residues. Per the germline V gene, CDR1 is SGHRS and CDR2 is YFSETQ. Trimming at V came to 4 bases and at J to 6 bases, leaving 4 bases not matched to a gene. The CDR3 DNA reads as TGCGCCAGCAGCCTCCCGGGGGGCAATGAGCAGTTCTTC. This gives the protein CASSLPGGNEQFF.

The V and J genes are TRBV6-6 and TRBJ2-3; D gene uncertain. The CDR3 spans 13 residues. The germline V gene has CDR1 MNHNY and CDR2 SVGAGI (reference sequence). V lost 1 base and J 4 bases, leaving 6 bases between the germline ends. The CDR3 loop reads CASSYFSSDTQYF. In DNA form, the CDR3 reads TGTGCCAGCAGTTACTTTTCATCAGATACGCAGTATTTT.

In its sample, this clone was seen a few times. The J gene is TRBJ1-5, the V gene TRBV7-6, with a possible D match to TRBD1 (5 bases). This CDR3 region has 14 residues. Germline CDR1 SGHVS, CDR2 FNYEAQ. The V and J ends lost 5 bases and 7 bases respectively, with 15 bases between them. In nucleotides, the CDR3 is TGTGCCAGCAGCCAAATCCAGGGAAACCAGCCCCAGCATTTT. It encodes CASSQIQGNQPQHF.

The chain is built from TRBV14 and TRBJ2-6; the match to TRBD1 covers 7 bases. The CDR3 is 19 amino acids. The junction had 10 bases not matched to a gene; V was cut back by 1 base and J by 1 base. Germline-derived CDR1 and CDR2 are SGHDN and FVKESK. In DNA form, the CDR3 reads TGTGCCAGCAGCCAAGTGGTCACAGGGGATAGGTCTGGGGCCAACGTCCTGACTTTC. Translated: CASSQVVTGDRSGANVLTF. The complete variable domain, with remaining parts taken from reference TRBV14 and TRBJ2-6, reads EAGVTQFPSHSVIEKGQTVTLRCDPISGHDNLYWYRRVMGKEIKFLLHFVKESKQDESGMPNNRFLAERTGGTYSTLKVQPAELEDSGVYFCASSQVVTGDRSGANVLTFGAGSRLTVL.

The chain employs TRBV5-1 and TRBJ1-2; D gene unclear. Trimming shortened V by 4 bases and J by 6 bases, and 16 bases separated the two germline ends. Looked up from germline, CDR1 is SGHRS and CDR2 is YFSETQ. This CDR3 has 14 amino acids. CDR3 amino acids: CASSLRGYINGYTF. The CDR3 DNA sequence: TGCGCCAGCAGCCTCCGGGGATATATAAATGGCTACACCTTC.

The chain is built from TRBV5-1 and TRBJ2-7; 8 bases map to TRBD1. V lost 5 bases to trimming and J lost 1 base; unmatched junction nucleotides: 5. Germline-derived CDR1 and CDR2 are SGHRS and YFSETQ. This CDR3 is 14 amino acids long. The chain's CDR3 is CASSFRDRSYEQYF. The CDR3 nucleotides are TGCGCCAGCAGTTTCCGGGACAGGTCCTACGAGCAGTACTTC.

This chain's CDR3 is CASSFKLAGVSVEQFF. CDR3 bases: TGTGCCAGCAGCTTCAAACTAGCGGGGGTTTCTGTTGAGCAGTTCTTC. The chain joins TRBV9 to TRBJ2-1; 11 nucleotides align to TRBD2. Germline CDR1 reads SGDLS; CDR2 reads YYNGEE. V shed 4 bases and J 9 bases; nucleotides not matched to a gene: 12. The CDR3 length is 16 residues.

In its sample, this clone was seen a few times. The chain carries TRBV6-1 and TRBJ2-3, with 8 bases aligning to TRBD2. Germline V CDR1 and CDR2: MNHNS, SASEGT. Losses at the gene ends were 2 bases for V and 2 bases for J; bases not matched to a gene: 3. The CDR3 totals 15 residues. The DNA of the CDR3 is TGTGCCAGCAGTGAACTACTAGCGGTCACAGATACGCAGTATTTT. Amino acids: CASSELLAVTDTQYF.

This clone has a single count. This chain connects TRBV2 to TRBJ2-3, with D perhaps assigned TRBD1 or TRBD2 (5 bases each). This CDR3 spans 14 amino acids. Trimming removed 1 base from V and 6 bases from J, with 11 bases in between. CDR1 is SNHLY and CDR2 is FYNNEI in the germline V gene. This chain's CDR3 is CASSEGGIGDTQYF. The CDR3 region has the DNA TGTGCCAGCAGTGAAGGGGGGATTGGCGATACGCAGTATTTT.

This chain connects TRBV27 to TRBJ1-4; tentative D call: TRBD1 (6 bases). The V gene's germline CDR1 is MNHEY and CDR2 SMNVEV (reference sequence). Trimming shortened V by 7 bases and J by 4 bases, and 19 bases separated the two germline ends. The CDR3 is 16 residues long. CDR3 bases: TGTGCCAGCAAATCCTGGGGGGCTAGCAATAATGAAAAACTGTTTTTT. The encoded protein is CASKSWGASNNEKLFF.

The chain recombines TRBV6-5 with TRBJ2-5; D not certain. The germline V gene encodes CDR1 MNHEY and CDR2 SVGAGI. This CDR3 is 11 amino acids long. The germline V and J ends were trimmed by 0 bases and 5 bases, with 1 base remaining between them. CDR3 DNA sequence: TGTGCCAGCAGTTACTCTGAGACCCAGTACTTC. Amino acids: CASSYSETQYF.

The gene calls are TRBV19 and TRBJ2-6, with D possibly matching TRBD2 (6 bases). From germline, CDR1 is LNHDA and CDR2 SQIVND (reference sequence). V dropped 5 bases and J dropped 1 base, with 27 bases sitting between them. The CDR3 extends over 21 amino acids. The chain's CDR3 is CASSPHFPLPGTESGANVLTF. In DNA, the CDR3 is TGTGCCAGTAGTCCCCACTTCCCGCTTCCCGGGACTGAGTCTGGGGCCAACGTCCTGACTTTC.

The chain recombines TRBV5-6 with TRBJ2-1; D not resolved. The germline V gene encodes CDR1 SGHDT and CDR2 YYEEEE. This CDR3 has 15 amino acids. V lost 0 bases and J 9 bases, leaving 16 bases between the germline ends. The CDR3 loop reads CASSLEIGEPREQFF. CDR3 nucleotide sequence: TGTGCCAGCAGCTTGGAAATCGGAGAACCTCGTGAGCAGTTCTTC.

V gene TRBV6-1 combines with J gene TRBJ2-1; weak D call: TRBD1 (5 bases). The V gene lost 8 bases and the J gene lost 0 bases, with 14 bases spanning the gap. The CDR3 is made up of 15 amino acids. CDR1 MNHNS and CDR2 SASEGT come from the germline V gene. This chain's CDR3 is CASRRRESSYNEQFF. CDR3 in DNA: TGTGCCAGCCGTCGCAGGGAAAGCTCCTACAATGAGCAGTTCTTC.